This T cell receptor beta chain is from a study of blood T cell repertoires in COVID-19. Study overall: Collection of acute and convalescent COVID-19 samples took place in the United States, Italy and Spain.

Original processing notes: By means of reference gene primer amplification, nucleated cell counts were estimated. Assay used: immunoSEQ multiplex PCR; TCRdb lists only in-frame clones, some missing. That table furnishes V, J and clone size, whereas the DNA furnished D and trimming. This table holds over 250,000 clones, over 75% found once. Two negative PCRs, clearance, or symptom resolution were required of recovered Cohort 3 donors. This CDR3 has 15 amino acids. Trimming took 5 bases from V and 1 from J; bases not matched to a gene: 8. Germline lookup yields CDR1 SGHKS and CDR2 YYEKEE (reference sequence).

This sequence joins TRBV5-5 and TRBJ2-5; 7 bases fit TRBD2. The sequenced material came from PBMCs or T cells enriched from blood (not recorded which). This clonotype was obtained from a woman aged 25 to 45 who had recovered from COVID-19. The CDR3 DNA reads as TGTGCCAGCAGTCCCCTGAGCGGGGCCCAAGAGACCCAGTACTTC. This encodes CASSPLSGAQETQYF.